This T cell receptor (beta chain) was documented in a study of blood T cell repertoires in COVID-19. The trim removed 4 bases at V and 4 bases at J, leaving 2 bases unmatched. The CDR3 contains 13 residues. Germline V gene sequence: CDR1 LGHNA, CDR2 YSLEER. TCRdb's table, derived via immunoSEQ multiplex PCR, lists solely in-frame clones and lacks some. Among about 170,000 clones listed, roughly 85% were seen once. Sequencing was done on a sample of PBMCs or T cells enriched from blood (not recorded which). The TCR originated in a woman between 45 and 60 years old who had recovered from COVID-19. The V call is TRBV4-3, the J call TRBJ1-1, with TRBD1 identical over 8 bases. As DNA, the CDR3 is TGCGCCAGCAGCCCCACAGGGGGCACTGAAGCTTTCTTT. Protein product: CASSPTGGTEAFF.